A single sample gave rise to the 18 T cell receptor beta chains below, sequenced in a study of radiotherapy plus CTLA-4 blockade in lung cancer. Profiling relied on immunoSEQ multiplex PCR, and the TCRdb table lists in-frame clones only, not all of them. The table has 40,000 or so clones, almost 65% seen once. The sequencing used peripheral blood, collected from a patient treated with radiotherapy plus ipilimumab. The source of these receptors is a human donor with non-small cell lung cancer who had a partial response to radiotherapy plus ipilimumab.

V and J are TRBV27 and TRBJ1-5; TRBD1 aligns across 8 bases. This CDR3 has 13 residues. V dropped 6 bases and J dropped 5; count of bases not matched to a gene: 3. CDR1 MNHEY and CDR2 SMNVEV come from the germline V gene (reference sequence). CDR3 protein: CASSSQGDQPQHF. The CDR3 nucleotides are TGTGCCAGCAGCTCACAGGGGGATCAGCCCCAGCATTTT.

V gene TRBV6-5 combines with J gene TRBJ1-1; TRBD1 matches 9 bases. The CDR3 covers 15 residues. Germline V gives CDR1 MNHEY, CDR2 SVGAGI. V was pared by 2 bases and J by 10 bases, with 11 bases of the junction left unmatched. The CDR3: CASSYHRDRVTRAFF. The CDR3, as DNA: TGTGCCAGCAGTTACCACCGGGACAGGGTGACGCGAGCTTTCTTT.

V usage is TRBV5-1 and J usage is TRBJ2-1; 8 bases align to TRBD2. The CDR3 runs 18 residues. V lost 1 base to trimming and J lost 4 bases; unmatched junction nucleotides: 13. Per germline, CDR1 SGHRS and CDR2 YFSETQ. The CDR3: CASSLQAGGALNYNEQFF. The CDR3 DNA is TGCGCCAGCAGCTTGCAGGCGGGGGGCGCCCTAAATTACAATGAGCAGTTCTTC. Combining the CDR3 with reference TRBV5-1 and TRBJ2-1 gives the whole variable domain KAGVTQTPRYLIKTRGQQVTLSCSPISGHRSVSWYQQTPGQGLQFLFEYFSETQRNKGNFPGRFSGRQFSNSRSEMNVSTLELGDSALYLCASSLQAGGALNYNEQFFGPGTRLTVL.

In its sample, this clone was seen a few times. The chain links TRBV5-1 to TRBJ1-1, with D perhaps TRBD1 (6 bases). The length of the CDR3 is 15 residues. Germline values: CDR1 SGHRS, CDR2 YFSETQ. Trimming took off 0 bases at V and 3 bases at J, with 12 bases between the two ends. CDR3 DNA sequence: TGCGCCAGCAGCTTGGTGATAGGGGGGGACACTGAAGCTTTCTTT. Translated: CASSLVIGGDTEAFF.

V and J are TRBV25-1 and TRBJ2-7, with TRBD1 matching 8 bases. CDR1 is MGHDK and CDR2 is SYGVNS in the germline V gene. The J segment lost 6 bases and the V segment lost 1 base, leaving 8 bases of the junction unmatched. This CDR3 spans 15 amino acids. Here the CDR3 DNA reads TGTGCCAGCAGTGAATCGACAGGGGCTCAGGGCGAGCAGTACTTC. Its protein is CASSESTGAQGEQYF.

The chain carries TRBV5-1 and TRBJ1-5, with 7 bases fitting TRBD1. J lost 2 bases, V lost 3 bases, and 2 bases had no gene match. Germline V CDR1 and CDR2: SGHRS, YFSETQ. This CDR3 has 14 residues. CDR3: CASSSTGGNQPQHF. In nucleotides, the CDR3 is TGCGCCAGCAGCTCAACAGGGGGCAATCAGCCCCAGCATTTT.

V gene TRBV9 combines with J gene TRBJ1-6, with 10 bases fitting TRBD1. CDR1 SGDLS and CDR2 YYNGEE come from the germline V gene. This CDR3 region has 20 residues. With 4 bases clipped from V and 0 bases from J, the junction kept 13 bases outside the gene matches. The CDR3 bases are TGTGCCAGCAGCCTCCGGGACAGGGGAACAAAAGACTCCTATAATTCACCCCTCCACTTT. Amino acids: CASSLRDRGTKDSYNSPLHF.

This clone came up a few times. The chain recombines TRBV5-1 with TRBJ1-1, with D possibly matching TRBD1 (5 bases). This CDR3 has 14 residues. The ends were cut back, 3 bases at V and 4 bases at J, with 13 bases in the middle. CDR1 and CDR2 from the germline V gene are SGHRS and YFSETQ. This chain's CDR3 is CASSWQGRATEAFF. In DNA form, the CDR3 reads TGCGCCAGCAGCTGGCAGGGAAGAGCCACTGAAGCTTTCTTT.

V is TRBV6-1 and J is TRBJ1-1; weak D call: TRBD1 (5 bases). The CDR3 consists of 15 residues. V shed 7 bases and J shed 6 bases, with 21 bases lying between them. CDR1 is MNHNS and CDR2 is SASEGT in the germline V gene. CDR3 in amino acids: CASIASPTGSAEAFF. Here the CDR3 DNA reads TGTGCCAGCATCGCGAGCCCTACAGGTTCAGCTGAAGCTTTCTTT.

J is TRBJ2-7 and V is TRBV18; TRBD2 aligns across 12 bases. The germline CDR1 and CDR2 sequences are KGHSH and LQKENI. J lost 4 bases, V lost 6 bases, and 4 bases had no gene match. There are 14 residues in the CDR3. The CDR3 sequence: CASSPTSGGYEQYF. The CDR3 nucleotides read TGTGCCAGCTCCCCCACTAGCGGGGGGTACGAGCAGTACTTC. Drawing the rest from reference TRBV18 and TRBJ2-7, the complete variable domain is NAGVMQNPRHLVRRRGQEARLRCSPMKGHSHVYWYRQLPEEGLKFMVYLQKENIIDESGMPKERFSAEFPKEGPSILRIQQVVRGDSAAYFCASSPTSGGYEQYFGPGTRLTVT.

V and J are TRBV6-1 and TRBJ2-1; 9 bases agree with TRBD2. The CDR3 length is 16 residues. Germline V gene sequence: CDR1 MNHNS, CDR2 SASEGT. V shed 2 bases, J shed 8 bases, and the junction held 10 bases outside the gene matches. CDR3 region: CASSERLAAAGDEQFF. The DNA of the CDR3 is TGTGCCAGCAGTGAACGACTAGCGGCCGCCGGGGATGAGCAGTTCTTC.

This clone was counted only a few times. The J gene is TRBJ2-1, the V gene TRBV7-2; 9 nucleotides align to TRBD2. With 2 bases clipped from V and 8 bases from J, the junction kept 19 bases outside the gene matches. Germline lookup yields CDR1 SGHTA and CDR2 FQGNSA. The CDR3 consists of 19 residues. The CDR3 region has the DNA TGTGCCAGCAGCTTAACCTTCCCCGGGGCTAGCGGGACCGCGCATGAGCAGTTCTTC. Residues: CASSLTFPGASGTAHEQFF.

The J gene is TRBJ1-2, the V gene TRBV2; tentatively, D is TRBD1 (5 bases). CDR1 and CDR2 (germline): SNHLY, FYNNEI. Trimming took 6 bases from V and 5 from J, leaving 22 bases between them. CDR3 length: 16 amino acids. The CDR3 DNA reads TGTGCCAGCAGAAAGGGGTGGGCAGGCCAATGGTATGGCTACACCTTC. The encoded protein is CASRKGWAGQWYGYTF.

This chain uses TRBV20-1 with TRBJ2-5; no definite D call. Trimming took 3 bases from V and 3 from J, leaving 5 bases between them. The CDR3 has 11 residues. CDR1 is DFQATT and CDR2 is SNEGSKA in the germline V gene (reference sequence). CDR3 coding DNA: TGCAGTGCTAGTCCGGAAGAGACCCAGTACTTC. Encoded protein: CSASPEETQYF.

CDR3 sequence: CATGRDRNTEAFF. The CDR3 DNA sequence: TGTGCCACCGGGAGAGATAGGAACACTGAAGCTTTCTTT. J is TRBJ1-1 and V is TRBV6-5; no reliable D call. Germline loops: CDR1 MNHEY, CDR2 SVGAGI. Trimming stripped 10 bases from V and 1 base from J, with 13 bases between. The CDR3 is 13 amino acids.

A few counts support this clone. V gene TRBV5-4 combines with J gene TRBJ1-3; D remains ambiguous. This CDR3 spans 16 amino acids. Germline V gene sequence: CDR1 SGHNT, CDR2 YYREEE (reference sequence). The ends were cut back, 4 bases at V and 0 bases at J, with 14 bases in the middle. The CDR3 region is CASSVDGGFSGNTIYF. The CDR3 region has the DNA TGTGCCAGCAGCGTGGACGGAGGGTTCTCTGGAAACACCATATATTTT.

The chain joins TRBV18 to TRBJ2-3; D might be TRBD2 (5 bases). V lost 2 bases and J lost 1, with 7 bases in between. Germline V gene sequence: CDR1 KGHSH, CDR2 LQKENI. The CDR3 covers 14 residues. DNA for the CDR3: TGTGCCAGCTCACCATTGGGAGGCACAGATACGCAGTATTTT. Translating it yields CASSPLGGTDTQYF. Combining the CDR3 with reference TRBV18 and TRBJ2-3 gives the whole variable domain NAGVMQNPRHLVRRRGQEARLRCSPMKGHSHVYWYRQLPEEGLKFMVYLQKENIIDESGMPKERFSAEFPKEGPSILRIQQVVRGDSAAYFCASSPLGGTDTQYFGPGTRLTVL.

The CDR3 loop reads CASIGTGKYEQYF. For the CDR3, the DNA is TGTGCCAGCATTGGGACAGGGAAGTACGAGCAGTACTTC. The chain couples TRBV25-1 to TRBJ2-7; TRBD1 agrees at 9 bases. Per the germline V gene, CDR1 is MGHDK and CDR2 is SYGVNS. There are 13 residues in the CDR3. After removal of 7 bases from V and 4 bases from J, the junction contained 5 bases not matched to a gene.